Listed below are T cell receptor beta chains from one sample, sequenced in a study of blood T cell repertoires in COVID-19. Sequencing used immunoSEQ multiplex PCR; TCRdb keeps in-frame clones, though not all of them. The sample records roughly 240,000 clones, around nine tenths being singletons. Material for sequencing was peripheral blood. The receptors were sampled from a woman in her sixties who had recovered from COVID-19. Both conserved end residues are part of each CDR3. The order of the fields is V gene, J gene, D gene, clone size, CDR3 protein, CDR3 DNA. D genes are given only for firm matches. Clone sizes are given selectively: once, few, many, or a class where the clone is expanded.

V gene: TRBV7-2
J gene: TRBJ2-7
D gene: TRBD2
clone size: NA
CDR3 protein: CASRAGVSSYEQYF
CDR3 DNA: TGTGCCAGCAGAGCGGGGGTGAGCTCCTACGAGCAGTACTTC

V gene: TRBV5-1
J gene: TRBJ1-5
D gene: NA
clone size: NA
CDR3 protein: CASSLGGMSNQPQHF
CDR3 DNA: TGCGCCAGCAGCTTGGGAGGGATGAGCAATCAGCCCCAGCATTTT

V gene: TRBV7-9
J gene: TRBJ2-5
D gene: NA
clone size: NA
CDR3 protein: CASSLALSTEYQETQYF
CDR3 DNA: TGTGCCAGCAGCTTAGCCCTCTCGACGGAGTACCAAGAGACCCAGTACTTC

V gene: TRBV27
J gene: TRBJ1-2
D gene: NA
clone size: NA
CDR3 protein: CASSLGQGHRGYTF
CDR3 DNA: TGTGCCAGCAGTTTAGGGCAGGGGCATCGAGGCTACACCTTC

V gene: TRBV7-3
J gene: TRBJ1-1
D gene: NA
clone size: many
CDR3 protein: CASSFDRLTEAFF
CDR3 DNA: TGTGCCAGCAGCTTCGACAGGTTAACTGAAGCTTTCTTT

V gene: TRBV19
J gene: TRBJ2-7
D gene: NA
clone size: NA
CDR3 protein: CASSMSDRYEQYF
CDR3 DNA: TGTGCCAGTAGTATGAGTGACAGATACGAGCAGTACTTC

V gene: TRBV27
J gene: TRBJ1-3
D gene: NA
clone size: NA
CDR3 protein: CASSLGFGIGNTIYF
CDR3 DNA: TGTGCCAGCAGTTTAGGGTTCGGGATTGGAAACACCATATATTTT

V gene: TRBV5-4
J gene: TRBJ2-5
D gene: TRBD2
clone size: NA
CDR3 protein: CASRGAGGQKETQYF
CDR3 DNA: TGTGCCAGCAGAGGGGCGGGGGGACAAAAAGAGACCCAGTACTTC

V gene: TRBV9
J gene: TRBJ2-2
D gene: TRBD1
clone size: NA
CDR3 protein: CASSVGLGQGGTGELFF
CDR3 DNA: TGTGCCAGCAGCGTAGGTCTCGGACAGGGGGGCACCGGGGAGCTGTTTTTT

V gene: TRBV11-2
J gene: TRBJ1-2
D gene: NA
clone size: NA
CDR3 protein: CASSLDQDIRIYGYTF
CDR3 DNA: TGTGCCAGCAGCTTAGACCAGGACATCCGGATATATGGCTACACCTTC

V gene: TRBV6-2/TRBV6-3
J gene: TRBJ1-6
D gene: NA
clone size: NA
CDR3 protein: CASSYPGETPLHF
CDR3 DNA: TGTGCCAGCAGTTACCCAGGGGAGACACCCCTCCACTTT

V gene: TRBV5-1
J gene: TRBJ2-3
D gene: NA
clone size: NA
CDR3 protein: CASSLAEVSTDTQYF
CDR3 DNA: TGCGCCAGCAGCTTGGCCGAGGTTAGCACAGATACGCAGTATTTT

V gene: TRBV19
J gene: TRBJ1-1
D gene: NA
clone size: NA
CDR3 protein: CASSSKAVTEAFF
CDR3 DNA: TGTGCCAGTAGTTCTAAGGCGGTCACTGAAGCTTTCTTT

V gene: TRBV18
J gene: TRBJ2-2
D gene: TRBD1
clone size: NA
CDR3 protein: CASSAVTGSGELFF
CDR3 DNA: TGTGCCAGCTCGGCGGTGACAGGGTCCGGGGAGCTGTTTTTT

V gene: TRBV4-2
J gene: TRBJ2-7
D gene: TRBD1
clone size: NA
CDR3 protein: CASSQDQGAVYEQYF
CDR3 DNA: TGTGCCAGCAGCCAAGATCAGGGGGCGGTCTACGAGCAGTACTTC

V gene: TRBV7-2
J gene: TRBJ2-3
D gene: NA
clone size: NA
CDR3 protein: CASSLAYGGAQYF
CDR3 DNA: TGTGCCAGCAGCTTAGCGTACGGGGGTGCGCAGTATTTT

V gene: TRBV20-1
J gene: TRBJ2-1
D gene: NA
clone size: NA
CDR3 protein: CSAIEYNEQFF
CDR3 DNA: TGCAGTGCCATTGAGTACAATGAGCAGTTCTTC

V gene: TRBV3-1/TRBV3-2
J gene: TRBJ2-2
D gene: NA
clone size: NA
CDR3 protein: CASSQGHSPGELFF
CDR3 DNA: TGTGCCAGCAGCCAAGGACACAGTCCCGGGGAGCTGTTTTTT

V gene: TRBV9
J gene: TRBJ2-1
D gene: NA
clone size: NA
CDR3 protein: CASSSPPYNEQFF
CDR3 DNA: TGTGCCAGCAGCTCCCCTCCCTACAATGAGCAGTTCTTC

V gene: TRBV3-1/TRBV3-2
J gene: TRBJ2-7
D gene: TRBD2
clone size: NA
CDR3 protein: CASSLGLAGSYEQYF
CDR3 DNA: TGTGCCAGCAGCTTGGGACTAGCGGGGTCCTACGAGCAGTACTTC

V gene: TRBV4-3
J gene: TRBJ2-5
D gene: TRBD2
clone size: NA
CDR3 protein: CASSQKRGGEETQYF
CDR3 DNA: TGCGCCAGCAGCCAAAAGCGGGGGGGGGAAGAGACCCAGTACTTC

V gene: TRBV5-4
J gene: TRBJ2-5
D gene: NA
clone size: NA
CDR3 protein: CASSLELYRVQETQYF
CDR3 DNA: TGTGCCAGCAGCTTGGAGCTGTACAGGGTACAAGAGACCCAGTACTTC

V gene: TRBV15
J gene: TRBJ2-7
D gene: NA
clone size: NA
CDR3 protein: CATSRAMTGENYEQYF
CDR3 DNA: TGTGCCACCAGCAGAGCCATGACAGGCGAAAACTACGAGCAGTACTTC

V gene: TRBV28
J gene: TRBJ2-3
D gene: NA
clone size: NA
CDR3 protein: CASPPVGGISTDTQYF
CDR3 DNA: TGTGCCAGCCCCCCCGTGGGGGGTATTAGCACAGATACGCAGTATTTT

V gene: TRBV7-9
J gene: TRBJ1-3
D gene: NA
clone size: NA
CDR3 protein: CASRPFLVDRASGNTIYF
CDR3 DNA: TGTGCCAGCAGACCCTTCCTTGTGGACAGAGCCTCTGGAAACACCATATATTTT

V gene: TRBV7-3
J gene: TRBJ1-6
D gene: NA
clone size: once
CDR3 protein: CASSSSGLFNSPLHF
CDR3 DNA: TGTGCCAGCAGCTCCTCAGGGCTCTTTAATTCACCCCTCCACTTT

V gene: TRBV7-6
J gene: TRBJ2-2
D gene: NA
clone size: NA
CDR3 protein: CASSPLVGRGTGELFF
CDR3 DNA: TGTGCCAGCAGCCCGCTTGTGGGGCGAGGCACCGGGGAGCTGTTTTTT

V gene: TRBV18
J gene: TRBJ1-1
D gene: NA
clone size: NA
CDR3 protein: CASSPQGRTEAFF
CDR3 DNA: TGTGCCAGCTCACCTCAGGGCAGAACTGAAGCTTTCTTT

V gene: TRBV28
J gene: TRBJ1-1
D gene: NA
clone size: NA
CDR3 protein: CASRRDTEAFF
CDR3 DNA: TGTGCCAGCAGGAGAGATACTGAAGCTTTCTTT

V gene: TRBV19
J gene: TRBJ1-5
D gene: NA
clone size: NA
CDR3 protein: CASSVNRGSGNQPQHF
CDR3 DNA: TGTGCCAGTAGCGTCAATAGGGGCTCGGGCAATCAGCCCCAGCATTTT

V gene: TRBV20-1
J gene: TRBJ2-7
D gene: TRBD1
clone size: NA
CDR3 protein: CSASGGQGSLNEQYF
CDR3 DNA: TGCAGTGCTAGTGGAGGACAGGGAAGTCTGAACGAGCAGTACTTC